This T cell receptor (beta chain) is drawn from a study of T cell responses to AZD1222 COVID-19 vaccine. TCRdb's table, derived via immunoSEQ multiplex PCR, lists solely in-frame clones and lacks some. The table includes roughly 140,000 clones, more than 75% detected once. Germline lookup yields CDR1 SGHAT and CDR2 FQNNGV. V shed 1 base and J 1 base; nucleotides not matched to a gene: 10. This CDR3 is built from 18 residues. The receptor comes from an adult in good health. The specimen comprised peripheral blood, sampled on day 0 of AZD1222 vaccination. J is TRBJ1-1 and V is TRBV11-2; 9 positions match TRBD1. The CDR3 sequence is CASSLVLGQGRRNTEAFF. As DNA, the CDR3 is TGTGCCAGCAGCTTAGTCCTAGGACAGGGGCGGAGGAACACTGAAGCTTTCTTT.